These 29 T cell receptor beta chains share one sample of origin, sequenced in a study of cytomegalovirus exposure and HLA in healthy donors. Researchers ran the PCR with 60 Vbeta and 13 Jbeta primers. Profiling relied on immunoSEQ multiplex PCR, and the TCRdb table lists in-frame clones only, not all of them. This sample yields 200,000 or so clones, of which about four fifths are seen a single time; about 0.26% belongs to the top ten. Sequenced input: PBMCs. All receptors come from a boy younger than 18 in good health and CMV-seronegative.

This chain joins TRBV7-2 and TRBJ2-7; 13 bases map to TRBD2. The V and J ends lost 5 bases and 0 bases, in that order; junction bases with no gene match: 1. Germline loops: CDR1 SGHTA, CDR2 FQGNSA. The CDR3 has 15 residues. The CDR3 DNA reads TGTGCCAGCAGCCGGACTAGCGGGAGCTCCTACGAGCAGTACTTC. Residues: CASSRTSGSSYEQYF.

The rearrangement links TRBV30 to TRBJ1-1; D is unclear. Germline-derived CDR1 and CDR2 are GTSNPN and SVGIG (reference sequence). The V and J ends lost 3 bases and 4 bases respectively, with 9 bases between them. The CDR3 runs to 12 residues. The CDR3: CAWSPLFTEAFF. CDR3 nucleotide sequence: TGTGCCTGGAGCCCGTTATTCACTGAAGCTTTCTTT.

This sequence joins TRBV9 and TRBJ1-2, with TRBD1 matching 9 bases. Germline V gene lookup returns CDR1 SGDLS and CDR2 YYNGEE. J gave up 6 bases and V 3 bases, and 12 bases lay outside the gene matches. The CDR3 extends over 16 amino acids. In DNA, the CDR3 is TGTGCCAGCAGCGCACAACCGGGACAGGGACGCCATGGCTACACCTTC. Its translation is CASSAQPGQGRHGYTF.

The rearrangement uses TRBV5-4 and TRBJ1-2, with 8 bases matching TRBD1. V lost 4 bases and J lost 5; bases outside the gene matches: 7. The CDR3 is made up of 14 amino acids. Germline-derived CDR1 and CDR2 are SGHNT and YYREEE (reference sequence). CDR3: CASSPGQGRYGYTF. DNA of the CDR3: TGTGCCAGCAGCCCTGGACAGGGTCGTTATGGCTACACCTTC.

V and J are TRBV19 and TRBJ2-3; tentatively, D is TRBD2 (6 bases). The germline V gene encodes CDR1 LNHDA and CDR2 SQIVND (reference sequence). The CDR3 covers 13 residues. Trimming pared 1 base from V and 6 bases from J, leaving 8 bases between. The CDR3 coding sequence is TGTGCCAGTAGTATAGGGACTACCGATACGCAGTATTTT. It is translated as CASSIGTTDTQYF.

This clone was found a few times. This chain connects TRBV19 to TRBJ2-1; perhaps TRBD1 as D (5 bases). This CDR3 has 15 amino acids. Deletions cut 2 bases from V and 4 bases from J, with 12 bases between. CDR1 and CDR2 from the germline V gene are LNHDA and SQIVND (reference sequence). The CDR3 DNA reads TGTGCCAGTAGTATAACCCGGCCAGGGTACAATGAGCAGTTCTTC. Translation: CASSITRPGYNEQFF.

This rearrangement joins TRBV7-2 to TRBJ2-1; 8 bases match TRBD1. The length of the CDR3 is 14 residues. Germline CDR1 reads SGHTA; CDR2 reads FQGNSA. Trimming took 1 base from V and 5 from J; bases not matched to a gene: 1. The CDR3 protein is CASSLVTGDNEQFF. CDR3 sequence (DNA): TGTGCCAGCAGCTTAGTGACAGGGGACAATGAGCAGTTCTTC.

The chain uses TRBV18 and TRBJ2-5; 7 bases fit TRBD1. The J segment lost 2 bases and the V segment lost 3 bases, leaving 3 bases of the junction unmatched. There are 14 residues in the CDR3. CDR1 is KGHSH, CDR2 LQKENI, per germline. The CDR3 reads CASSPWDRQETQYF. In nucleotides, the CDR3 is TGTGCCAGCTCACCCTGGGACAGACAAGAGACCCAGTACTTC.

This chain uses TRBV27 with TRBJ2-4; a weak D match, TRBD2 (6 bases). Trimming shortened V by 3 bases and J by 5 bases, and 14 bases separated the two germline ends. Germline values: CDR1 MNHEY, CDR2 SMNVEV (reference sequence). This CDR3 contains 15 residues. CDR3 in amino acids: CASSFQGGKENIQYF. In nucleotides, the CDR3 is TGTGCCAGCAGTTTTCAGGGAGGTAAAGAAAACATTCAGTACTTC.

This clone was picked up one time. This chain links TRBV5-1 with TRBJ1-1, with no clear D. Germline V gene lookup returns CDR1 SGHRS and CDR2 YFSETQ. This CDR3 has 13 amino acids. Trimming removed 4 bases at V and 1 base at J, with 8 bases between. CDR3 coding DNA: TGCGCCAGCAGCAACTCAAAGAACACTGAAGCTTTCTTT. The encoded protein is CASSNSKNTEAFF.

This chain connects TRBV27 to TRBJ1-2; D is uncertain. V was clipped by 7 bases and J by 0 bases, with 15 bases between them. Germline assignment: CDR1 MNHEY and CDR2 SMNVEV (reference sequence). The CDR3 spans 15 residues. CDR3 loop: CASTTNRSPNYGYTF. In nucleotides, the CDR3 is TGTGCCAGCACCACAAATCGGAGCCCTAACTATGGCTACACCTTC.

In DNA, the CDR3 is TGTGCCAGCAGCTCCGGACAGATCTATGGCTACACCTTC. Protein sequence: CASSSGQIYGYTF. This sequence joins TRBV21-1 and TRBJ1-2; TRBD1 is the table's D call and was not checked against the DNA. TRBV21-1 is termed a pseudogene. The CDR3 spans 13 residues.

The V call is TRBV5-1, the J call TRBJ1-5; a weak D match, TRBD1 (5 bases). The CDR3 consists of 13 residues. The germline V and J ends were trimmed by 4 bases and 6 bases, with 11 bases remaining between them. CDR1 and CDR2 from the germline V gene are SGHRS and YFSETQ. The CDR3 DNA reads as TGCGCCAGCAGCGTTGGGGGGGGTCAGCCCCAGCATTTT. Its translation is CASSVGGGQPQHF.

The chain has TRBV27 and TRBJ1-1; D is ambiguous. The germline gives CDR1 MNHEY, CDR2 SMNVEV (reference sequence). The CDR3 runs to 13 residues. V was shortened by 6 bases and J by 1 base, with 9 bases between the two germline ends. As DNA, the CDR3 is TGTGCCAGCAGGAGTTCAGGGAACACTGAAGCTTTCTTT. Protein sequence: CASRSSGNTEAFF.

This chain joins TRBV12-5 and TRBJ2-1; weak D call: TRBD2 (5 bases). V lost 5 bases and J 6 bases, leaving 8 bases between the germline ends. CDR3 length: 12 amino acids. Per germline, CDR1 LGHNT and CDR2 FRNRAP. CDR3 sequence: CASGHTSNEQFF. In DNA form, the CDR3 reads TGTGCTAGTGGTCATACTAGCAATGAGCAGTTCTTC.

The V and J genes are TRBV6-5 and TRBJ2-7; D might be TRBD2 (6 bases). V lost 4 bases and J lost 2, with 9 bases in between. The germline gives CDR1 MNHEY, CDR2 SVGAGI. The CDR3 contains 13 residues. CDR3 DNA sequence: TGTGCCAGCAGTTCTGGCGGGACCTACGAGCAGTACTTC. This sequence encodes CASSSGGTYEQYF.

In this sample, this clone turned up once. The J gene is TRBJ1-5, the V gene TRBV2, with D uncertain. The CDR3 has 13 amino acids. CDR1 is SNHLY, CDR2 FYNNEI, per germline. V lost 5 bases to trimming and J lost 4 bases, with 9 bases between them. The CDR3 nucleotides read TGTGCCAGCAGTCAGAGGCTGAATCAGCCCCAGCATTTT. Translation: CASSQRLNQPQHF.

The rearrangement joins TRBV2 to TRBJ2-2; D perhaps matches TRBD2 (5 bases). The V and J ends lost 6 bases and 2 bases respectively, with 19 bases between them. The germline gives CDR1 SNHLY, CDR2 FYNNEI. This CDR3 has 17 residues. The CDR3 region has the DNA TGTGCCAGCAGGACCCGACTGGACTGGATAAACACCGGGGAGCTGTTTTTT. Translating it yields CASRTRLDWINTGELFF.

The table lists this clone with a count of one. A read error may produce the germline difference seen at one junction end. The rearrangement uses TRBV7-9 and TRBJ2-7; D not certain. CDR1 and CDR2 from the germline V gene are SEHNR and FQNEAQ (reference sequence). The CDR3 totals 12 residues. This chain's CDR3 is CSSSALAYEQYF. CDR3 DNA: TGTTCCAGCAGCGCCTTAGCCTACGAGCAGTACTTC.

The genes are TRBV9 and TRBJ2-7; 11 bases match TRBD2. Trimming at V came to 1 base and at J to 6 bases, leaving 6 bases not matched to a gene. Germline V gives CDR1 SGDLS, CDR2 YYNGEE. This CDR3 has 15 residues. The CDR3 DNA reads TGTGCCAGCAGCGTAAAAGGGACTAGCGGTGGCGAGCAGTACTTC. Translation gives CASSVKGTSGGEQYF.

The V gene is TRBV28, the J gene TRBJ1-1, with D uncertain. V was pared by 6 bases and J by 1 base, with 6 bases between. The CDR3 covers 12 residues. Germline V gives CDR1 MDHEN, CDR2 SYDVKM. The CDR3 sequence is CASSEPNTEAFF. The CDR3 nucleotides read TGTGCCAGCAGCGAGCCGAACACTGAAGCTTTCTTT.

This chain links TRBV28 with TRBJ2-2, with TRBD1 matching 10 bases. The junction had 7 bases not matched to a gene; V was cut back by 7 bases and J by 8 bases. The germline CDR1 and CDR2 sequences are MDHEN and SYDVKM. The CDR3 sequence is 14 residues long. The CDR3 DNA is TGTGCCAGCACCCTGACAGGGGGCTCGGGGGAGCTGTTTTTT. Protein sequence: CASTLTGGSGELFF.

The chain has TRBV9 and TRBJ1-4; tentative D call: TRBD1 (5 bases). Trimming took 8 bases from V and 4 from J, leaving 12 bases between them. From germline, CDR1 is SGDLS and CDR2 YYNGEE. The CDR3 has 13 residues. The CDR3 nucleotides are TGTGCCAGTTCGACAGAGAATAATGAAAAACTGTTTTTT. It specifies CASSTENNEKLFF.

CDR3 residues: CASSLSAGTYEQYF. In DNA, the CDR3 is TGTGCCAGCAGCTTATCCGCAGGGACCTACGAGCAGTACTTC. The rearrangement joins TRBV13 to TRBJ2-7, with D possibly matching TRBD1 (5 bases). The CDR3 covers 14 residues. The V and J ends lost 2 bases and 2 bases respectively, with 10 bases between them. Germline values: CDR1 PRHDT, CDR2 FYEKMQ (reference sequence). The full variable domain, rest sourced from reference TRBV13 and TRBJ2-7, is AAGVIQSPRHLIKEKRETATLKCYPIPRHDTVYWYQQGPGQDPQFLISFYEKMQSDKGSIPDRFSAQQFSDYHSELNMSSLELGDSALYFCASSLSAGTYEQYFGPGTRLTVT.

This clone was seen a single time. The V gene is TRBV9, the J gene TRBJ2-7, with D perhaps matching TRBD2 (6 bases). CDR1 is SGDLS and CDR2 is YYNGEE in the germline V gene. Trimming pared 4 bases from V and 5 bases from J, leaving 19 bases between. This CDR3 spans 15 amino acids. The CDR3 region has the DNA TGTGCCAGCAGCCTCTCTTCGGGGGTAGTCGACGAGCAGTACTTC. Its translation is CASSLSSGVVDEQYF.

V is TRBV18 and J is TRBJ2-3; D is perhaps TRBD1 (6 bases). This CDR3 contains 15 residues. With 2 bases removed from V and 0 bases from J, the gap between germline ends came to 9 bases. Germline lookup yields CDR1 KGHSH and CDR2 LQKENI. The CDR3 sequence is CASSPGQFSTDTQYF. The CDR3 region has the DNA TGTGCCAGCTCACCAGGACAGTTTAGCACAGATACGCAGTATTTT.

This clone was recorded once. This chain connects TRBV5-4 to TRBJ2-2, with D possibly being TRBD1 (5 bases). The V end lost 4 bases, the J end lost 1 base, and 11 bases lay between the germline ends. Germline V CDR1 and CDR2: SGHNT, YYREEE (reference sequence). The CDR3 length is 15 residues. CDR3 sequence: CASSIPTGNTGELFF. CDR3 bases: TGTGCCAGCAGCATCCCTACAGGGAACACCGGGGAGCTGTTTTTT. Full variable domain (remainder filled in from reference TRBV5-4 and TRBJ2-2): ETGVTQSPTHLIKTRGQQVTLRCSSQSGHNTVSWYQQALGQGPQFIFQYYREEENGRGNFPPRFSGLQFPNYSSELNVNALELDDSALYLCASSIPTGNTGELFFGEGSRLTVL.

This clone was counted once. V and J are TRBV4-1 and TRBJ1-3; 8 bases are a match to TRBD1. The CDR3 covers 15 residues. The V gene's germline CDR1 is MGHRA and CDR2 YSYEKL. Losses at the gene ends were 4 bases for V and 3 bases for J; bases not matched to a gene: 5. CDR3 loop: CASSPDRVLGNTIYF. DNA for the CDR3: TGCGCCAGCAGCCCGGACAGGGTTCTTGGAAACACCATATATTTT.

The chain carries TRBV4-3 and TRBJ2-3, with D possibly TRBD2 on 6 matching bases. The CDR3 covers 16 residues. Trimming took off 0 bases at V and 4 bases at J, with 14 bases between the two ends. The germline V gene has CDR1 LGHNA and CDR2 YSLEER. This CDR3 is CASSQDGSSPPDTQYF. In DNA form, the CDR3 reads TGCGCCAGCAGCCAAGACGGGAGTAGCCCTCCAGATACGCAGTATTTT.